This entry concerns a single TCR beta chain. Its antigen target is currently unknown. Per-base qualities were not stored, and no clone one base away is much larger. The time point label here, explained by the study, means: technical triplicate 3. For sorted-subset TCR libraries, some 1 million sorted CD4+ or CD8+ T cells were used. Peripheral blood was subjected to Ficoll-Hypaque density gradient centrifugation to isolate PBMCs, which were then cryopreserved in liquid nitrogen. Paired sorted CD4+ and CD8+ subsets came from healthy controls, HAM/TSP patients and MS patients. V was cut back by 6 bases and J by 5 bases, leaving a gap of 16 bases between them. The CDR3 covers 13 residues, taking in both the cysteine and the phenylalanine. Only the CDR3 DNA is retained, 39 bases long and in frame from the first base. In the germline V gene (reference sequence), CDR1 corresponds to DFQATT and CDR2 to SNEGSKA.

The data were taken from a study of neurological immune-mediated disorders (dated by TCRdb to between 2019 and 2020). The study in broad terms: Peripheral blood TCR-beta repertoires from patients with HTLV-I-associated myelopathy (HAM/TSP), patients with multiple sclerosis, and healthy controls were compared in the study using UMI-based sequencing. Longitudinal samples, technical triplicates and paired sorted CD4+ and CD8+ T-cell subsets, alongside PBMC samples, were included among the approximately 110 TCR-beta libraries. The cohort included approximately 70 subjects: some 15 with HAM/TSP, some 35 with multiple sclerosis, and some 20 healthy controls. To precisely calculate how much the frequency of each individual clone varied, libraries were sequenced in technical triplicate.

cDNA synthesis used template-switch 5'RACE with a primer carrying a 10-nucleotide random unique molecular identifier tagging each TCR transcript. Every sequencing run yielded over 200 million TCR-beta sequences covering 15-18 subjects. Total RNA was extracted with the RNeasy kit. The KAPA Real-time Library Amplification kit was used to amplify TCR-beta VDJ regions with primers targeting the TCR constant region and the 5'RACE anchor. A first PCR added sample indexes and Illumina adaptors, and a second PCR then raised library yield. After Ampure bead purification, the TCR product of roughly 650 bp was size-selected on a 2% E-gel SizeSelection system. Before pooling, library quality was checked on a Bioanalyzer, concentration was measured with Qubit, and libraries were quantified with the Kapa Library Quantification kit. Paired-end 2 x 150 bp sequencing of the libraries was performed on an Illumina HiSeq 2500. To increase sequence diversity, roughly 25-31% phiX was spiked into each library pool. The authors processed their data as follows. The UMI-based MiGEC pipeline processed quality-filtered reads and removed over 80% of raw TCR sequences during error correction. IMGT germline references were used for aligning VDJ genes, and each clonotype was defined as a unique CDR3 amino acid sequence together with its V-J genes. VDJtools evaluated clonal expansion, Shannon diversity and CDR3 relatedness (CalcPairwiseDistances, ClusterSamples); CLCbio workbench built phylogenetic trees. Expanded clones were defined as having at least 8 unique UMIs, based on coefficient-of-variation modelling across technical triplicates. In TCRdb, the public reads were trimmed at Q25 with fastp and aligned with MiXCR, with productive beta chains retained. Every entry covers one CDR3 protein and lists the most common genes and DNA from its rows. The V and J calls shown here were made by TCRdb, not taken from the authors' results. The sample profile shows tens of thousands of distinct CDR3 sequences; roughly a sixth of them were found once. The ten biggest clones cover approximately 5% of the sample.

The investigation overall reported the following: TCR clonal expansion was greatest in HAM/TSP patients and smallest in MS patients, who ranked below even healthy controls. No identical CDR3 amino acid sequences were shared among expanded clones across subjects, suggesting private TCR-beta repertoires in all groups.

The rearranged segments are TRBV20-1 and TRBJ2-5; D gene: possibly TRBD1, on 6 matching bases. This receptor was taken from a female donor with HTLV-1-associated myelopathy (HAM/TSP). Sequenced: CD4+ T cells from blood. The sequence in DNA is TGCAGTGCGGGGGACATGGGGAAGGAGACCCAGTACTTC. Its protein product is CSAGDMGKETQYF.